This TCR beta chain was documented in a study of blood T cell repertoires in COVID-19. Study-level background: Samples of COVID-19 (acute and convalescent) were obtained from the United States, Italy and Spain. T cells, B-cell-depleted T cells, or PBMCs supplied cDNA or gDNA.

CDR1 SEHNR and CDR2 FQNEAQ come from the germline V gene (reference sequence). The CDR3 extends over 13 amino acids. Trimming shortened V by 8 bases and J by 3 bases, and 11 bases separated the two germline ends. Per the study methods: Researchers report that nucleated cell counts were estimated from reference gene primer amplification. The assay was immunoSEQ multiplex PCR, and TCRdb's table has in-frame clones only and misses some. V and J calls and clone size are as listed in that table; D and trimming were resolved from the DNA. The sample carries some 73,000 clones, more than 70% recorded once. V gene TRBV7-9 combines with J gene TRBJ1-3; no definite D call. The material sequenced was peripheral blood. The origin of this receptor is a woman of 80 years or more with active or convalescent COVID-19. CDR3 DNA: TGTGCCAGCGGCATGACAAGTGGAAACACCATATATTTT. Amino acids: CASGMTSGNTIYF.